This T cell receptor (beta chain) was recorded in a study of chemoradiotherapy in HPV16-positive cancers. Whole-study context: Candidate HPV-specific T-cell clones and common TCR motifs came from functional assays in two HPV16-positive patients. Study observations and caveats: During treatment, candidate HPV-specific clones and E7-related motifs expanded in tumor. For HPV16-positive patients, expanding HPV-responsive T cells associated with longer recurrence-free survival.

Per germline, CDR1 ENHRY and CDR2 SYGVKD. J gave up 11 bases and V 3 bases, and 7 bases lay outside the gene matches. The CDR3 contains 13 residues. Comments on this clone: What it binds is unknown.

Assay: immunoSEQ multiplex PCR; the TCRdb copy retains only in-frame clones and omits some. The sample shows 9,000 to 15,000 clones, 60% to 85% of them seen only once. The specimen was collected from a patient who underwent chemoradiotherapy. The source of this sequence is a human donor with HPV-associated anogenital cancer. This chain joins TRBV10-3 and TRBJ1-1, with 9 bases that match TRBD1. This chain's CDR3 is CAISEQGAAAAFF. In DNA, the CDR3 is TGTGCCATCAGTGAACAGGGGGCGGCGGCGGCTTTCTTT.